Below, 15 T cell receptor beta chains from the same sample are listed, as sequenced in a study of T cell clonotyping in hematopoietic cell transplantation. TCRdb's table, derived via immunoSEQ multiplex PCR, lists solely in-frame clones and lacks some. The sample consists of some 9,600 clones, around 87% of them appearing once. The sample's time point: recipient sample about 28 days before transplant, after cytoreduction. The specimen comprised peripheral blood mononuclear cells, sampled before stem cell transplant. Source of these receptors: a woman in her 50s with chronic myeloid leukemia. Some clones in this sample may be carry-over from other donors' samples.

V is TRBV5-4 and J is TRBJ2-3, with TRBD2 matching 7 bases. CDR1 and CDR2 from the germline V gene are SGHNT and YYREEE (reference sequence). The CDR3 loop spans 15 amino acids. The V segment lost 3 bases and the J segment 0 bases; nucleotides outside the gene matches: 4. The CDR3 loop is CASSYERGSTDTQYF. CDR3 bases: TGTGCCAGCAGCTACGAGCGGGGTAGCACAGATACGCAGTATTTT.

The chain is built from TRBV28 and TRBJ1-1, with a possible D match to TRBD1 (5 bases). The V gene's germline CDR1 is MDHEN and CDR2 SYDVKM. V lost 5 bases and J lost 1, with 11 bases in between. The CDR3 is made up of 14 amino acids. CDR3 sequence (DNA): TGTGCCAGCAGTGCAGGGCAGGGGAACACTGAAGCTTTCTTT. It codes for CASSAGQGNTEAFF.

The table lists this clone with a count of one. The DNA of the CDR3 is TGCGCCAGCAGCTTGGAATGGGGTATGAACACTGAAGCTTTCTTT. It codes for CASSLEWGMNTEAFF. V gene TRBV5-1 combines with J gene TRBJ1-1; the D is unclear. This CDR3 spans 15 amino acids. Trimming took 0 bases from V and 0 from J, leaving 9 bases between them. The germline V gene has CDR1 SGHRS and CDR2 YFSETQ.

CDR3 protein: CASSLGQAQETQYF. The CDR3 DNA reads as TGTGCCAGCAGCTTAGGGCAGGCCCAAGAGACCCAGTACTTC. The rearrangement uses TRBV11-3 and TRBJ2-5, with D hard to call. Looked up from germline, CDR1 is SGHNT and CDR2 is YENEEA. The ends were cut back, 1 base at V and 1 base at J, with 7 bases in the middle. This CDR3 contains 14 residues.

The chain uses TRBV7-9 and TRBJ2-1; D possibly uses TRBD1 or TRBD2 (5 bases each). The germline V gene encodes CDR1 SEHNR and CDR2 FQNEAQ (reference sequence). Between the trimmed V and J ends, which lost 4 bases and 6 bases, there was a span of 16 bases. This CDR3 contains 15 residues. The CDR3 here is CASSSGRQTSNEQFF. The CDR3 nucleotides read TGTGCCAGCAGCTCGGGACGACAAACAAGCAATGAGCAGTTCTTC.

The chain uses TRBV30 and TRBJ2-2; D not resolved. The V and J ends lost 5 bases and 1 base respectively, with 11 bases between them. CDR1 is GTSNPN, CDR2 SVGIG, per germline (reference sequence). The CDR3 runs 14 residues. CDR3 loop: CAWQQRMNTGELFF. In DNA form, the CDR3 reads TGTGCCTGGCAGCAACGAATGAACACCGGGGAGCTGTTTTTT.

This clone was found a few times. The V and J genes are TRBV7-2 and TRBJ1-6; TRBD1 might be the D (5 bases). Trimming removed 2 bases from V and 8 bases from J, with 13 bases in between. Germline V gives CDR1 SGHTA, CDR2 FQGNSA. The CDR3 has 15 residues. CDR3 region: CASSLREARDSPLHF. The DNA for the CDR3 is TGTGCCAGCAGCTTAAGGGAGGCCAGGGATTCACCCCTCCACTTT.

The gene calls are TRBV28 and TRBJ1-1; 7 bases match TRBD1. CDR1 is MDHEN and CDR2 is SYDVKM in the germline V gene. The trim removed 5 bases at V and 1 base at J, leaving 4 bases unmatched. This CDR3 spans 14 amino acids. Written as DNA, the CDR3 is TGTGCCAGCAGTAACAGGGGCAGGAACACTGAAGCTTTCTTT. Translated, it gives CASSNRGRNTEAFF.

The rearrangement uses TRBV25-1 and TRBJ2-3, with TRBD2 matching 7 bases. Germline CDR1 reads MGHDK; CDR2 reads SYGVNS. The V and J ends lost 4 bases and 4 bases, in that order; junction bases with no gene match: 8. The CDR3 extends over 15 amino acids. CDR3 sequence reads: CASSARTRGPDTQYF. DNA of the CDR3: TGTGCCAGCAGTGCCCGGACTAGGGGCCCAGATACGCAGTATTTT.

The CDR3 bases are TGCGCCAGCAGTGCTACAGGGGCAGAGACCCAGTACTTC. Protein sequence: CASSATGAETQYF. V gene TRBV10-2 combines with J gene TRBJ2-5, with 7 bases identical to TRBD1. J was trimmed by 4 bases and V by 4 bases; bases with no gene match: 3. The CDR3 loop spans 13 amino acids. Germline loops: CDR1 WSHSY, CDR2 SAAADI.

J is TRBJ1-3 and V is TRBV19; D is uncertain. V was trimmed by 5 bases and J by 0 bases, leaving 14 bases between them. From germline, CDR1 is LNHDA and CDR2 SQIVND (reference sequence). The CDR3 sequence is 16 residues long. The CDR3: CASSADRLGSGNTIYF. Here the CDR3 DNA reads TGTGCCAGTAGTGCGGATCGTTTAGGCTCTGGAAACACCATATATTTT.

CDR3 in DNA: TGTGCCAGTAGCGCCGGGACAGGGTGGACCGGGGAGCTGTTTTTT. It translates to CASSAGTGWTGELFF. V usage is TRBV19 and J usage is TRBJ2-2; the match to TRBD1 covers 9 bases. The V gene end was trimmed by 6 bases and the J gene end by 5 bases; junction bases not matched to a gene: 7. The CDR3 extends over 15 amino acids. Germline lookup yields CDR1 LNHDA and CDR2 SQIVND (reference sequence). Full variable domain (remainder filled in from reference TRBV19 and TRBJ2-2): DGGITQSPKYLFRKEGQNVTLSCEQNLNHDAMYWYRQDPGQGLRLIYYSQIVNDFQKGDIAEGYSVSREKKESFPLTVTSAQKNPTAFYLCASSAGTGWTGELFFGEGSRLTVL.

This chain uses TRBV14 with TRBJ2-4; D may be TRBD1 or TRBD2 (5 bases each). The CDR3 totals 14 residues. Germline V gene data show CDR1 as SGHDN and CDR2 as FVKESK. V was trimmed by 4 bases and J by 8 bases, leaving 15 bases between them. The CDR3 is CASSRDLLNDIQYF. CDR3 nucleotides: TGTGCCAGCAGCCGGGACCTCCTGAACGACATTCAGTACTTC.

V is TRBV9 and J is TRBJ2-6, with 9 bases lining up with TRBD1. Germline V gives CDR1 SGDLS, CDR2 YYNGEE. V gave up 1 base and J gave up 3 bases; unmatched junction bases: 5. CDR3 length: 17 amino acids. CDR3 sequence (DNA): TGTGCCAGCAGCGTACCAGGGACAGGGCGTGGGGCCAACGTCCTGACTTTC. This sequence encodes CASSVPGTGRGANVLTF.

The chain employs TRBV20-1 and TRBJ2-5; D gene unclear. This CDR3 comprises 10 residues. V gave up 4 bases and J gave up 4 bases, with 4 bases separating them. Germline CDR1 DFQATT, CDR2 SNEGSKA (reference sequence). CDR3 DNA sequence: TGCAGTGCTAAGGGAGAGACCCAGTACTTC. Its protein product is CSAKGETQYF.